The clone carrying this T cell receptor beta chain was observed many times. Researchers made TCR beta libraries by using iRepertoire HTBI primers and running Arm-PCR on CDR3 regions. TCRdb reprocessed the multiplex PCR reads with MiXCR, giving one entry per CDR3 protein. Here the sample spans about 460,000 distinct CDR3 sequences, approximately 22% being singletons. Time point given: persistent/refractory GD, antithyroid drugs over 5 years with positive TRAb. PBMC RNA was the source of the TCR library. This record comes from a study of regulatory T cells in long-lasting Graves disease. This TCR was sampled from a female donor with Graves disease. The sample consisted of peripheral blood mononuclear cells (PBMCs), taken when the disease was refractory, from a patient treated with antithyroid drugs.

The CDR3, as DNA: TGTGCCAGCAGTTTGCCGGAGGGCTCCAGAGGCTACACCTTC. The encoded protein is CASSLPEGSRGYTF. The rearrangement joins TRBV27 to TRBJ1-2; D is unresolved. Per germline, CDR1 MNHEY and CDR2 SMNVEV (reference sequence). V was shortened by 3 bases and J by 8 bases, with 16 bases between the two germline ends. This CDR3 has 14 amino acids.